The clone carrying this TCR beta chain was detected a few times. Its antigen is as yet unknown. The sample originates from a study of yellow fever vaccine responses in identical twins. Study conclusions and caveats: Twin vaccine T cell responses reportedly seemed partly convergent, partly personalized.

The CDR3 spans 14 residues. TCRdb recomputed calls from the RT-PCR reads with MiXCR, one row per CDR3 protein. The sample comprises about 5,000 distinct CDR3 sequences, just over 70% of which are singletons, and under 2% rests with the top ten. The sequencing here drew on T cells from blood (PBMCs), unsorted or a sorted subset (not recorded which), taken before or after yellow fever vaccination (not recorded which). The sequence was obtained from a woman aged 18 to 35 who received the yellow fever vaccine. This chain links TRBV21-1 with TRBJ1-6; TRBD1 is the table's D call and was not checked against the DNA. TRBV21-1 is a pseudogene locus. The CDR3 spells CASTWTGGCSPLHF. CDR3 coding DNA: TGTGCCAGCACATGGACAGGGGGTTGTTCACCCCTCCACTTT.